This TCR beta chain was identified during a study of cytomegalovirus exposure and HLA in healthy donors. Broader study findings: Per a later analysis, roughly 17,000 TCR beta sequences showed association with HLA alleles at 0.05 false discovery rate.

The CDR3 covers 16 residues. Trimming took 3 bases from V and 6 from J; bases not matched to a gene: 9. Germline V gives CDR1 SGHTA, CDR2 FQGNSA. On this clone itself: Its specificity is not known.

PCR used 60 Vbeta primers and 13 Jbeta primers. The repertoire was sequenced with immunoSEQ multiplex PCR; TCRdb's copy has only in-frame clones and lacks some. The repertoire holds 100,000 to 150,000 clones, with about 76% as singletons. This clonotype originated in a man aged 35-49 years in good health and CMV-seropositive. Sequencing was performed on PBMCs. J is TRBJ2-1 and V is TRBV7-2, with 9 bases that match TRBD2. The CDR3 region has the DNA TGTGCCAGCAGCTTTGCCGGGCTAGCGGGATTCAATGAGCAGTTCTTC. This translates into CASSFAGLAGFNEQFF.